This T cell receptor beta chain was documented in a study of blood T cell repertoires in COVID-19. Whole-study context: Both acute and convalescent COVID-19 samples were obtained from the United States, Italy and Spain. PBMCs, B-cell-depleted T cells, or T cells provided the cDNA or gDNA that made up the material.

This table comes from immunoSEQ multiplex PCR, and its TCRdb copy is limited to in-frame clones, with some not included. Of 150,000 to 200,000 clones listed, about 91% are singletons. CDR3 length: 14 residues. Germline V CDR1 and CDR2: ENHRY, SYGVKD. V gave up 2 bases and J gave up 4 bases; unmatched junction bases: 3. The chain joins TRBV10-3 to TRBJ2-7; 9 nucleotides agree with TRBD1. This receptor was identified in a woman aged 60 to 75 who had recovered from COVID-19. Sample: peripheral blood. The CDR3 DNA reads TGTGCCATCAGTGAGGGGGGGACAGGGTACGAGCAGTACTTC. This sequence encodes CAISEGGTGYEQYF.